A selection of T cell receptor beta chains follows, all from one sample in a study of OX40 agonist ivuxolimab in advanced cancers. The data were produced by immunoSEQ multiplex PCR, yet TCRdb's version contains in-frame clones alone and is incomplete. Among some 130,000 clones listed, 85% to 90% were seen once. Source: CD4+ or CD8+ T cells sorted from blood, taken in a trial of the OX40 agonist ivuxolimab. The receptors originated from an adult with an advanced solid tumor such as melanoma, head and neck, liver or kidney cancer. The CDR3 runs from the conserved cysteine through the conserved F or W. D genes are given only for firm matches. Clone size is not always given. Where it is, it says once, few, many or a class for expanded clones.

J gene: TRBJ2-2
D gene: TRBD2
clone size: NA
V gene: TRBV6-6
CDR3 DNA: TGTGCCGTAAGGGAGGGGAATATCGGGGAGCTGTTTTTT
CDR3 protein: CAVREGNIGELFF

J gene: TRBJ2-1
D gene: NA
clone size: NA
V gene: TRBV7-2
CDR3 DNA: TGTGCCAGCAGCCCCGCACATTTCTCCTACAATGAGCAGTTCTTC
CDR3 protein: CASSPAHFSYNEQFF

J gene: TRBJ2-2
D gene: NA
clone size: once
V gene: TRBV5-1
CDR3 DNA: TGCGCCAGCAGCCCCGGACGGACGTCGGGTGGGACCGGGGAGCTGTTTTTT
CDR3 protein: CASSPGRTSGGTGELFF

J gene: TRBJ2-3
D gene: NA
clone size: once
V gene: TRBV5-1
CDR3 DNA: TGCGCCAGCAGCTTGGACAGCTTCACAGATACGCAGTATTTT
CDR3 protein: CASSLDSFTDTQYF

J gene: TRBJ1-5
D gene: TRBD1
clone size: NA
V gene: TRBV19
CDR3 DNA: TGTGCCAGCCAAGAGGGGGCGAGCAATCAGCCCCAGCATTTT
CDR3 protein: CASQEGASNQPQHF

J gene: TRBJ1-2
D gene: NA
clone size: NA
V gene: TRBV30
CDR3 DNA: TGTGCCTGGAGTGTGGAAGCTAACTATGGCTACACCTTC
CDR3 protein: CAWSVEANYGYTF

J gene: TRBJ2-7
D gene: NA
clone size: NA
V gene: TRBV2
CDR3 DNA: TGTGCCAGCAGCGTAGGGACATCGCCCTACGAGCAGTACTTC
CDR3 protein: CASSVGTSPYEQYF

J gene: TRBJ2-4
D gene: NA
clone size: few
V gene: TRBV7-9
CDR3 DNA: TGTGCCAGCAGCTCCGACGGGGCCAAAAACATTCAGTACTTC
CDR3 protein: CASSSDGAKNIQYF

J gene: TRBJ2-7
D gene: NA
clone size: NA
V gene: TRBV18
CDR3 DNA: TGTGCCAGCTCACCACCGGGAATGTCCTACGAGCAGTACTTC
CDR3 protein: CASSPPGMSYEQYF

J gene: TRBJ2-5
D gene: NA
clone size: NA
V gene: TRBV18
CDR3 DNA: TGTGCCAGCTCCGCTCCGCCCCAAGAGACCCAGTACTTC
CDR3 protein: CASSAPPQETQYF

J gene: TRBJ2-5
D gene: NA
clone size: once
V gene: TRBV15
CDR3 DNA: TGTGCCACCAGCAGAGATTTAAAGGGTATCCAAGAGACCCAGTACTTC
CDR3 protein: CATSRDLKGIQETQYF

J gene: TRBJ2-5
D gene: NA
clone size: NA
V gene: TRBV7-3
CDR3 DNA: TGTGCCAGCAGCTTAGGAAGGGGGGAGACCCAGTACTTC
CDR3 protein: CASSLGRGETQYF

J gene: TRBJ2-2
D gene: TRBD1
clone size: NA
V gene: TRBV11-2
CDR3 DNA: TGTGCCAGCAGCTCAAACAGGGGGTCCACCGGGGAGCTGTTTTTT
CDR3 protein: CASSSNRGSTGELFF

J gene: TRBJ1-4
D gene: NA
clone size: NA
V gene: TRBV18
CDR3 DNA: TGTGCCAGCTCACCAGTGGCAGGGACTAATGAAAAACTGTTTTTT
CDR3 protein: CASSPVAGTNEKLFF

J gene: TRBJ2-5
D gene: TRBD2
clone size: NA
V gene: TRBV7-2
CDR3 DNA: TGTGCCAGCAGCCCGTTAGGGACGCGGGGGGAGACCCAGTACTTC
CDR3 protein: CASSPLGTRGETQYF

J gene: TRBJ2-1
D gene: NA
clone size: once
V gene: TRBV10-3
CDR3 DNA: TGTGCCATCGGTGGGGATGAGCAGTTCTTC
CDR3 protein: CAIGGDEQFF

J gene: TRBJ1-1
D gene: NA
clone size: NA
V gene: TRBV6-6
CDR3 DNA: TGTGCCAGCAGTTACCAGGGAGGAGGGACTGAAGCTTTCTTT
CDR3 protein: CASSYQGGGTEAFF

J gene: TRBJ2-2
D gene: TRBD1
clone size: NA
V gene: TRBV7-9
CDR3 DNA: TGTGCCAGCAGCTTCAGTGACAGGGTCACCGGGGAGCTGTTTTTT
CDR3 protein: CASSFSDRVTGELFF

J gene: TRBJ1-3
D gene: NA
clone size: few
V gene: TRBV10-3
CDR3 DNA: TGTGCCATCAGTGAGATGACACCGAGCTCTGGAAACACCATATATTTT
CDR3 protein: CAISEMTPSSGNTIYF

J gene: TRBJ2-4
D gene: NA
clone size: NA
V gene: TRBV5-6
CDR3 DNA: TGTGCCAGCAGCTTGGGGGGGATCGGAAACATTCAGTACTTC
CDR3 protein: CASSLGGIGNIQYF

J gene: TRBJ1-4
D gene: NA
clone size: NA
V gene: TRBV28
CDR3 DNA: TGTGCCAGCAGGAGCCCCCCAGGGGAGGCTAATGAAAAACTGTTTTTT
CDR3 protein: CASRSPPGEANEKLFF

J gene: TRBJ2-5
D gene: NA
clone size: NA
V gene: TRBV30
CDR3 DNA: TGTGCCTGGAGACTGGCAGGGGATGAGACCCAGTACTTC
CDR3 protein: CAWRLAGDETQYF

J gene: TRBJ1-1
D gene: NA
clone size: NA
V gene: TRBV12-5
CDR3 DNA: TGTGCTAGTGGTAGGGACATTAACACTGAAGCTTTCTTT
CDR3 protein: CASGRDINTEAFF

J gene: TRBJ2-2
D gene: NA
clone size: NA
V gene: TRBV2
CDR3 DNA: TGTGCCAGCTCAGGGCTCGCGGAGACCGGGGAGCTGTTTTTT
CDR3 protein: CASSGLAETGELFF

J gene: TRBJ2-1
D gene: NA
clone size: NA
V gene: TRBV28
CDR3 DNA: TGTGCCAGCCTGGGGGGACCTACGGGGTTCAATGAGCAGTTCTTC
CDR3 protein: CASLGGPTGFNEQFF

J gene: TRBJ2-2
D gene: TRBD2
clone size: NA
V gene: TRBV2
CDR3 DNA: TGTGCCAGCCTCCCCACTAGCGGGGGCCTTCCGAACACCGGGGAGCTGTTTTTT
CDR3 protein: CASLPTSGGLPNTGELFF

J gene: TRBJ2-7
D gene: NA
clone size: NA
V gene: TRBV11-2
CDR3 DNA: TGTGCCAGCAGCTTAGACAGGGTCCGGGGCTACGAGCAGTACTTC
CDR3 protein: CASSLDRVRGYEQYF

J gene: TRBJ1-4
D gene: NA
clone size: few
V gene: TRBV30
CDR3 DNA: TGTGCCTGGAATAACCGGGGGGCCACTAATGAAAAACTGTTTTTT
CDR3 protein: CAWNNRGATNEKLFF

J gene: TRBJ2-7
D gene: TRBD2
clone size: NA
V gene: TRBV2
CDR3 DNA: TGTGCCAGCAGGGTAGCGGGGGGGACCTACGAGCAGTACTTC
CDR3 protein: CASRVAGGTYEQYF

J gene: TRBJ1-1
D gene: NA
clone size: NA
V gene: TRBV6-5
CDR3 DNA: TGTGCCAGCAGTTACTACGGGGTATCTGAAGCTTTCTTT
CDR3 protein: CASSYYGVSEAFF

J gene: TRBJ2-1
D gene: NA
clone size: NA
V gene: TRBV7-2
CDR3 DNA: TGTGCCAGCAGCTTTCCCGTTCCTGAGCAGTTCTTC
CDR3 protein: CASSFPVPEQFF

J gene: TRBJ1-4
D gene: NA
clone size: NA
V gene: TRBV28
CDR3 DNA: TGTGCCAGCAGTTCCGGGACGGAACTCGAAAAACTGTTTTTT
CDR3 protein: CASSSGTELEKLFF

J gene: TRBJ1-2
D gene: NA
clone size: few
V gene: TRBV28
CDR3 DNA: TGTGCCAGCAGTTCCCGAACTTATGGCTACACCTTC
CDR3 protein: CASSSRTYGYTF

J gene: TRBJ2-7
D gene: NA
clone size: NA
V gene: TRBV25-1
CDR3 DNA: TGTGCCAGCAGTGCCCCCGGGACAAAAACCTACGAGCAGTACTTC
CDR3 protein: CASSAPGTKTYEQYF

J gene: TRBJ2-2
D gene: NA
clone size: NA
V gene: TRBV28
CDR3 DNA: TGTGCCAGCAAGAGGCCTACCAACACCGGGGAGCTGTTTTTT
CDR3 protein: CASKRPTNTGELFF

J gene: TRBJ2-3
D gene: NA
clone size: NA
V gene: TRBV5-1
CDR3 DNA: TGCGCCAGCAGCTTCGGAGAAATCACAGATACGCAGTATTTT
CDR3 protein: CASSFGEITDTQYF

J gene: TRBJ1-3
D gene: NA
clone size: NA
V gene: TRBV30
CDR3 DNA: TGTGCCTGCTCAGGGGACTCTGGAAACACCATATATTTT
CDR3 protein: CACSGDSGNTIYF

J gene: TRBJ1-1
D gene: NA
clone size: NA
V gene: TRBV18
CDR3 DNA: TGTGCCAGCTCATCATACGGGCAGCTTATGAACACTGAAGCTTTCTTT
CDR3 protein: CASSSYGQLMNTEAFF

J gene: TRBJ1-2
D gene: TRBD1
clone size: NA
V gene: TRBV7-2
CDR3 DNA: TGTGCCAGCAGCATCAGATCGGGACAGGGAAATGGCTACACCTTC
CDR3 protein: CASSIRSGQGNGYTF

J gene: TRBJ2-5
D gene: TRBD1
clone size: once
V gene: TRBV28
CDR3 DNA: TGTGCCAGCAGTTTATCGTCAGGGGGAGAGACCCAGTACTTC
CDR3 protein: CASSLSSGGETQYF

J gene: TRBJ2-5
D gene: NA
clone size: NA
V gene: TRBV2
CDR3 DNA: TGTGCCAGCATCTTGTCCAGCCAAGGGACCCAGTACTTC
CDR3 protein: CASILSSQGTQYF

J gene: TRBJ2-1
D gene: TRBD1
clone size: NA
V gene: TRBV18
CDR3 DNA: TGTGCCAGCTCACCACAGGACAGGGGCTACAATGAGCAGTTCTTC
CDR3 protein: CASSPQDRGYNEQFF

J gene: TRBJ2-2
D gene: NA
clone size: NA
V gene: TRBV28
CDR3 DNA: TGTGCCAGCAGTTTAGGACAGCACACCGGGGAGCTGTTTTTT
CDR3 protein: CASSLGQHTGELFF

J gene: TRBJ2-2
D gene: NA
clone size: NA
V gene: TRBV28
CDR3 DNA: TGTGCCAGCAGTTTCTTTGGGGGGACGAACACCGGGGAGCTGTTTTTT
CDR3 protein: CASSFFGGTNTGELFF

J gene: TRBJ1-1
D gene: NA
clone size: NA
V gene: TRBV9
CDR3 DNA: TGTGCCAGCAGCGTATTCACTGGCACTGAAGCTTTCTTT
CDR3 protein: CASSVFTGTEAFF

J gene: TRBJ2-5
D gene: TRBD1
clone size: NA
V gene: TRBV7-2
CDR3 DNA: TGTGCCAGCAGCTTAGGGGGGACAGGGAAAGAGACCCAGTACTTC
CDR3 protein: CASSLGGTGKETQYF

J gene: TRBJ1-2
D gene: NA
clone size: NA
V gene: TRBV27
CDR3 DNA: TGTGCCAGCGCCCCCGACAGCTCTAACTATGGCTACACCTTC
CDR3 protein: CASAPDSSNYGYTF